This T cell receptor (beta chain) is drawn from a study of blood T cell repertoires in COVID-19. For the study at large: Samples came from the United States, Italy and Spain, spanning acute and convalescent COVID-19. The cDNA or gDNA used as material had been derived from T cells, B-cell-depleted T cells, or PBMCs.

Source study methods: Nucleated cell counts were estimated from reference gene primer amplification. The protocol was immunoSEQ multiplex PCR, while the TCRdb copy is restricted to in-frame clones and leaves out a portion. The V and J calls and clone size are taken from that table; D and trimming were inferred from the DNA. The sample lists around 29,000 clones, around 77% occurring once. Deletions cut 4 bases from V and 4 bases from J, with 16 bases between. In germline, CDR1 is MGHRA, CDR2 YSYEKL. The CDR3 runs to 15 residues. The chain recombines TRBV4-1 with TRBJ1-1; the D gene is possibly TRBD1 (6 bases). This receptor was taken from a woman aged 70 to 79 with active or convalescent COVID-19. Input material: peripheral blood. The CDR3 spells CASSPYRLRGTEAFF. As DNA, the CDR3 is TGCGCCAGCAGCCCCTACCGACTCAGGGGCACTGAAGCTTTCTTT.